The source of this TCR beta chain is a study of shared clonotypes between healthy human individuals. Whole-study context: Three plates were used per donor for CD4 naive, three for CD4 memory, two for CD8 naive and one for CD8 memory.

Genomic DNA belonging to each subset was distributed in equal measure over several immunoSEQ plates. Assay: immunoSEQ multiplex PCR; the TCRdb copy retains only in-frame clones and omits some. The repertoire holds roughly 2.5 million clones, with more than 90% as singletons. V trimming: 4 bases; J trimming: 0 bases; junction bases outside the gene matches: 0. CDR1 and CDR2 from the germline V gene are GTSNPN and SVGIG (reference sequence). This CDR3 spans 14 amino acids. Sequenced: naive CD4+ T cells sorted from blood. As to subset: CD45RA+ positively selected. This receptor was obtained from a man aged 18 to 35 in good health. The chain has TRBV30 and TRBJ2-1, with 10 bases aligning to TRBD2. CDR3 sequence reads: CAWTSGSSYNEQFF. In nucleotides, the CDR3 is TGTGCCTGGACTAGCGGGAGCTCCTACAATGAGCAGTTCTTC.